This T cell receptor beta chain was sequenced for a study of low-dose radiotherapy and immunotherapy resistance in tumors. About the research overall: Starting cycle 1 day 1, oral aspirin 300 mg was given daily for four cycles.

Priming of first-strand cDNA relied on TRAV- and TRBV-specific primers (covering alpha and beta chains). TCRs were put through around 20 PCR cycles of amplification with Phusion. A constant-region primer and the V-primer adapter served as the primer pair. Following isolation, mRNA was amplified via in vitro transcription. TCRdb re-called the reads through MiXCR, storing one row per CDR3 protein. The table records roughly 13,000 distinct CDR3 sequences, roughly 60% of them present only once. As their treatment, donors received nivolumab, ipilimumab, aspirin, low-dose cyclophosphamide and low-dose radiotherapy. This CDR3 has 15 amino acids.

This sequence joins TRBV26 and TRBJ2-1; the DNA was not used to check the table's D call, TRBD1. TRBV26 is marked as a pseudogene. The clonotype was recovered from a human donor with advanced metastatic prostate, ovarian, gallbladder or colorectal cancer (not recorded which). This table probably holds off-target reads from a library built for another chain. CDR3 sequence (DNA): TGTGCCAGCAGTCCCGGTGGAGGCTCCTACAATGAGCAGTTCTTC. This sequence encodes CASSPGGGSYNEQFF.